This T cell receptor beta chain was retrieved from a study of beta chain features in type 1 diabetes. General study findings and limits: All four CD4+ subsets of Type 1 diabetes patients contained TCRB CDR3s that were moderately but significantly shorter.

The CDR3 extends over 17 amino acids. Trimming stripped 7 bases from V and 2 bases from J, with 22 bases between. Looked up from germline, CDR1 is SEHNR and CDR2 is FQNEAQ (reference sequence). Sorting that relied on CD45RO/CCR7/CD25/CD127/CD95/CD27 yielded CD4+ naive, central memory, regulatory and stem cell-like memory cells. This clone has only a few counts. The antigen is undetermined. The sequenced template was cDNA made from the entire isolated RNA. Clones were sequenced by immunoSEQ multiplex PCR, and TCRdb holds only the in-frame ones, with some missing. The data hold a few hundred thousand clones, with 16% observed a single time.

Input material: naive CD4+ T cells from blood. This clonotype originated in a man aged 30 to 45 with type 1 diabetes. This chain uses TRBV7-9 with TRBJ2-3, with D possibly TRBD2 on 6 matching bases. CDR3 bases: TGTGCCAGCAACGGGTGGGTCGGGACTTCTCACACAGATACGCAGTATTTT. Translated: CASNGWVGTSHTDTQYF.